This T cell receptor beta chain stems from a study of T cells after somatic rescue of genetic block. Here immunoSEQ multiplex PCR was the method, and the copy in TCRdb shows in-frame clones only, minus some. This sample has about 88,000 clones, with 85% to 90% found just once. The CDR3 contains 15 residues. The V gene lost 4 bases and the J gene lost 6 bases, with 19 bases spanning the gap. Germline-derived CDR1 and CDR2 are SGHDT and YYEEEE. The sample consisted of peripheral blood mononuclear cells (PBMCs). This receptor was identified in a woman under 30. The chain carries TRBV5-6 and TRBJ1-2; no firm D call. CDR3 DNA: TGTGCCAGCAGCCCTGGCGGAGGGATTGGTCATGGCTACACCTTC. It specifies CASSPGGGIGHGYTF. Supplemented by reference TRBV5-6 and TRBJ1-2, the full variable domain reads DAGVTQSPTHLIKTRGQQVTLRCSPKSGHDTVSWYQQALGQGPQFIFQYYEEEERQRGNFPDRFSGHQFPNYSSELNVNALLLGDSALYLCASSPGGGIGHGYTFGSGTRLTVV.